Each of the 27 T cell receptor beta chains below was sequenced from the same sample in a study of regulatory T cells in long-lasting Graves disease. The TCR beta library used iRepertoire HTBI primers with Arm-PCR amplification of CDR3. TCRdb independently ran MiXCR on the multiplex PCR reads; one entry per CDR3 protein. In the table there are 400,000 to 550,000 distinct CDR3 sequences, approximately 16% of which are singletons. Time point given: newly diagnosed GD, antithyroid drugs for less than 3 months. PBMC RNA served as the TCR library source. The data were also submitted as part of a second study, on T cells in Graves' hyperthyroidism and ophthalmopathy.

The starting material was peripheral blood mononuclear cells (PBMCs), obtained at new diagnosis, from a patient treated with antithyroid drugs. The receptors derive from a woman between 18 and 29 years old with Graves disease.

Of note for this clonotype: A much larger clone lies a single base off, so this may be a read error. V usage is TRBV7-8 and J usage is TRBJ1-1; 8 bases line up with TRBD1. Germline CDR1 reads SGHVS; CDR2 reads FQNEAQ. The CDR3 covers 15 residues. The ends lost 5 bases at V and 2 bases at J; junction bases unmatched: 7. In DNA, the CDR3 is TGTGCCAGCAGCCACCCCGGGACAGGCAACACTGAAGCTTTCTTT. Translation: CASSHPGTGNTEAFF.

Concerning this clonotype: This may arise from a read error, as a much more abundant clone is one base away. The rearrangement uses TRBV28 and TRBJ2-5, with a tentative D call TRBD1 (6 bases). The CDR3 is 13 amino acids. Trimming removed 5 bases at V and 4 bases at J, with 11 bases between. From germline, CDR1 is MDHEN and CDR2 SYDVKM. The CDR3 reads CASSQDRRETQYF. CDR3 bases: TGTGCCAGCAGTCAAGACAGGCGAGAGACCCAGTACTTC.

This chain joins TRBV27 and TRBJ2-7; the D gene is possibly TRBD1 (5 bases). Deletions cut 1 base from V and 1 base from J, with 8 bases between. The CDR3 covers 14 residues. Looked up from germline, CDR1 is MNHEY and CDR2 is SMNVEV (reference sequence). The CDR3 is CASSLYDSSYEQYF. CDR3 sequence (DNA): TGTGCCAGCAGTTTATACGACAGTTCCTACGAGCAGTACTTC.

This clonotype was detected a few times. Here the CDR3 DNA reads TGCAGTGCTAAGGAAGGACAGGGTAAAAACATTCAGTACTTC. Protein product: CSAKEGQGKNIQYF. This sequence joins TRBV20-1 and TRBJ2-4; TRBD1 matches at 8 bases. Germline CDR1 and CDR2: DFQATT and SNEGSKA (reference sequence). The CDR3 length is 14 residues. Trimming cost V 4 bases and J 4 bases; bases outside gene matches: 6.

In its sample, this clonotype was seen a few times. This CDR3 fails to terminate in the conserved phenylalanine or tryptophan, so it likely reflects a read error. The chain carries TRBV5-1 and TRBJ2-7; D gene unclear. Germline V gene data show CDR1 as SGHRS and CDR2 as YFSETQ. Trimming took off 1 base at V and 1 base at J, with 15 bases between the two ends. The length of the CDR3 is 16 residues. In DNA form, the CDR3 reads TGCGCCAGCAGCTTGAACGACCCTCCCCCATCCTACGAGCAGTACTCC. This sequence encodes CASSLNDPPPSYEQYS.

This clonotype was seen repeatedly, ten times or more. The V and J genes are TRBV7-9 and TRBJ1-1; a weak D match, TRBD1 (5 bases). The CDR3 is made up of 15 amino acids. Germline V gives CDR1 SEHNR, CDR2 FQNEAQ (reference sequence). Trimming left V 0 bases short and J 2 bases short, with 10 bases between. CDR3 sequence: CASSLAGGHNTEAFF. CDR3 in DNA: TGTGCCAGCAGCTTAGCGGGCGGACACAACACTGAAGCTTTCTTT. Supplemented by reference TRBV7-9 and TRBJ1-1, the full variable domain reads DTGVSQNPRHKITKRGQNVTFRCDPISEHNRLYWYRQTLGQGPEFLTYFQNEAQLEKSRLLSDRFSAERPKGSFSTLEIQRTEQGDSAMYLCASSLAGGHNTEAFFGQGTRLTVV.

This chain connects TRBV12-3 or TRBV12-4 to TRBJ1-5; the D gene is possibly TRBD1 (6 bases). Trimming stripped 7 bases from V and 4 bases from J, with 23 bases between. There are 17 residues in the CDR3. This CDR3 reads CASMETGAAHHNQPQHF. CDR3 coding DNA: TGTGCCAGCATGGAAACGGGGGCTGCTCACCATAATCAGCCCCAGCATTTT.

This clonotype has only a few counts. The CDR3 DNA sequence: TGCAGTGCTAGAGATGGCAGGGGATATGGGGCCAACGTCCTGACTTTC. Translating gives CSARDGRGYGANVLTF. This rearrangement joins TRBV20-1 to TRBJ2-6; possible D gene TRBD1, 6 bases. CDR3 length equals 16 residues. The V end lost 0 bases, the J end lost 3 bases, and 12 bases lay between the germline ends. The germline CDR1 and CDR2 sequences are DFQATT and SNEGSKA (reference sequence).

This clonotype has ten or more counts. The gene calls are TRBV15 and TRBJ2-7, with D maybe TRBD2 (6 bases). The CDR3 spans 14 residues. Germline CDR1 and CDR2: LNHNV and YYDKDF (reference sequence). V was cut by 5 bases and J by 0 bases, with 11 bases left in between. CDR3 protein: CATSPRTNSYEQYF. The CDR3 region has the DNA TGTGCCACCAGCCCCCGGACTAACTCCTACGAGCAGTACTTC.

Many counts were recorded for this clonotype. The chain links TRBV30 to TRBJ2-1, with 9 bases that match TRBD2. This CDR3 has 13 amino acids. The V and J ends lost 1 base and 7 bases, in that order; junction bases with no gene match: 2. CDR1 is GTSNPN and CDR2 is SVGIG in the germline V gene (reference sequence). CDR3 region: CAWSAGLANEQFF. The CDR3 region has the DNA TGTGCCTGGAGTGCGGGACTAGCTAATGAGCAGTTCTTC.

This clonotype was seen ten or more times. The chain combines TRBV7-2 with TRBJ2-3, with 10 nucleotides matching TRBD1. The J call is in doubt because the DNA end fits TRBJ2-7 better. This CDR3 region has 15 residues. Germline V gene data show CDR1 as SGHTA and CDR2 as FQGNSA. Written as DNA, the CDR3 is TGTGCCAGCAGCTACTCCGGGACAGGGGCCTACGAGCAGTACTTC. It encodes CASSYSGTGAYEQYF.

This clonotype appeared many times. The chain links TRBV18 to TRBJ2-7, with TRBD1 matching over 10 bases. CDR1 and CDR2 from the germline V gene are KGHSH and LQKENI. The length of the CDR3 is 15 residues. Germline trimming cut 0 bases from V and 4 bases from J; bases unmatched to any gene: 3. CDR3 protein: CASSPPGQGSYEQYF. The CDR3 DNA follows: TGTGCCAGCTCACCACCGGGACAGGGGAGTTACGAGCAGTACTTC.

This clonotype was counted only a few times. CDR3 amino acids: CASDGTEPCGELFF. CDR3 nucleotides: TGTGCCAGCGATGGTACAGAACCGTGTGGGGAGCTGTTTTTT. The chain recombines TRBV27 with TRBJ2-2; D is undetermined. Germline CDR1 reads MNHEY; CDR2 reads SMNVEV (reference sequence). V dropped 8 bases and J dropped 8 bases, with 18 bases sitting between them. The CDR3 runs to 14 residues.

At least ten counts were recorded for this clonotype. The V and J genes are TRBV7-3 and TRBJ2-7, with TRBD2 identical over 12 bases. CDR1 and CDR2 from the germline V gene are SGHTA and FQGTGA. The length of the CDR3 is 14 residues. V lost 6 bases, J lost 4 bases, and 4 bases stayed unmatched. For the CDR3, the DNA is TGTGCCAGCAGTACTAGCGGGAGGATGTACGAGCAGTACTTC. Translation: CASSTSGRMYEQYF.

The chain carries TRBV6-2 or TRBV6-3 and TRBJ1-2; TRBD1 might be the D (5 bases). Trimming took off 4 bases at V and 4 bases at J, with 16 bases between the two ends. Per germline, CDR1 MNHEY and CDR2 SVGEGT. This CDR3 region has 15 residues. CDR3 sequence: CASSSHRGGSYGYTF. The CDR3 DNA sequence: TGTGCCAGCAGTTCCCATCGCGGGGGGAGCTATGGCTACACCTTC.

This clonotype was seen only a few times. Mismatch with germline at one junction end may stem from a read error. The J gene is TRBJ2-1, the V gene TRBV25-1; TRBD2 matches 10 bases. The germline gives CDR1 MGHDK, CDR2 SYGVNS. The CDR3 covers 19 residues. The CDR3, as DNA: TGTGCCAACAGTGTCGCCGAGACTAGCGGGCCGTGGTCCTACAATGAGCAGTTCTTC. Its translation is CANSVAETSGPWSYNEQFF.

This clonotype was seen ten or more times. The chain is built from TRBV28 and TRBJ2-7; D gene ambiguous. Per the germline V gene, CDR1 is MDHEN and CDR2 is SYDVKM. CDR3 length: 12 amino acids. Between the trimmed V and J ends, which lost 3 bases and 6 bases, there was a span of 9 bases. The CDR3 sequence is CASSLIALEQYF. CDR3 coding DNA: TGTGCCAGCAGTTTGATAGCCCTCGAGCAGTACTTC. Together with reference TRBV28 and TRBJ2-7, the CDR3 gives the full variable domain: DVKVTQSSRYLVKRTGEKVFLECVQDMDHENMFWYRQDPGLGLRLIYFSYDVKMKEKGDIPEGYSVSREKKERFSLILESASTNQTSMYLCASSLIALEQYFGPGTRLTVT.

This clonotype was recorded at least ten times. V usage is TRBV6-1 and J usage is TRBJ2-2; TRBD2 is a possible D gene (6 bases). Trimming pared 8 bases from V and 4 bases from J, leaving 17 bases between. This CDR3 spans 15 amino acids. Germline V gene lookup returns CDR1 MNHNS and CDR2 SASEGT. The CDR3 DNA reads TGTGCCAGCTATGGGGGGATAGACGGCACCGGGGAGCTGTTTTTT. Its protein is CASYGGIDGTGELFF.

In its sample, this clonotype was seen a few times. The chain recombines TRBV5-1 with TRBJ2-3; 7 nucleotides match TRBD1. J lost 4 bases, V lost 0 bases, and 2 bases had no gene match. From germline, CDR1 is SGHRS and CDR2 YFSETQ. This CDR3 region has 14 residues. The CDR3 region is CASSLEQGADTQYF. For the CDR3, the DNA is TGCGCCAGCAGCTTGGAGCAGGGGGCAGATACGCAGTATTTT.

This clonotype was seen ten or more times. Written as DNA, the CDR3 is TGTGCCACTTGTCCGGGACGGAACAATGAGCAGTTCTTC. It encodes CATCPGRNNEQFF. The V gene is TRBV28, the J gene TRBJ2-1, with D perhaps matching TRBD1 or TRBD2 (5 bases each). The CDR3 covers 13 residues. Trimming removed 10 bases at V and 5 bases at J, with 15 bases between. Germline V gives CDR1 MDHEN, CDR2 SYDVKM.

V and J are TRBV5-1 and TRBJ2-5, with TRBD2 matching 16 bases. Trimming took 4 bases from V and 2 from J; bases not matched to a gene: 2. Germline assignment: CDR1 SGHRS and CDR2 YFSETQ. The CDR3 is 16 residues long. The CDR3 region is CASSTGLAGGQETQYF. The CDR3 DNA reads TGCGCCAGCAGCACGGGACTAGCGGGAGGGCAAGAGACCCAGTACTTC.

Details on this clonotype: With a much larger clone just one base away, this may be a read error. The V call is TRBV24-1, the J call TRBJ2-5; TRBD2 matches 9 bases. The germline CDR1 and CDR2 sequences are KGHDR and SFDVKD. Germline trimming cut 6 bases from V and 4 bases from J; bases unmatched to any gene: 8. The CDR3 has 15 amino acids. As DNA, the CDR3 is TGTGCCACCAGTCGCTTAGCGGGAGCGGCAGAGACCCAGTACTTC. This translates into CATSRLAGAAETQYF.

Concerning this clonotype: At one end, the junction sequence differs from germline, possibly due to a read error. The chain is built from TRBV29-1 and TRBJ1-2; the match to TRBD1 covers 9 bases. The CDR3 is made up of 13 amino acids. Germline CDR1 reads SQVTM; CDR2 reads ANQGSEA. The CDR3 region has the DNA TGCAGCGCACGACAGGGACAGGGTTACGGCTACATCTTC. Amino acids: CSARQGQGYGYIF.

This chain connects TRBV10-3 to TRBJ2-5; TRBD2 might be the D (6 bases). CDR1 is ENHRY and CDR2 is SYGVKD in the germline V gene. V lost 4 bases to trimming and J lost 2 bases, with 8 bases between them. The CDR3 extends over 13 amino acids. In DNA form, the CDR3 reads TGTGCCATCAGTGCTAGCGCTCAAGAGACCCAGTACTTC. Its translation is CAISASAQETQYF.

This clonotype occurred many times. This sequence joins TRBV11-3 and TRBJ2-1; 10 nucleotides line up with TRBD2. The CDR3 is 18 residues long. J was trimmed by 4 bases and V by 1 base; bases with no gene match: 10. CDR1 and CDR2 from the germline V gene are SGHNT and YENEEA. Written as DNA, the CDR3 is TGTGCCAGCAGCTTAGTAGTACTAGCGGGACGTGGATACAATGAGCAGTTCTTC. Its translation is CASSLVVLAGRGYNEQFF.

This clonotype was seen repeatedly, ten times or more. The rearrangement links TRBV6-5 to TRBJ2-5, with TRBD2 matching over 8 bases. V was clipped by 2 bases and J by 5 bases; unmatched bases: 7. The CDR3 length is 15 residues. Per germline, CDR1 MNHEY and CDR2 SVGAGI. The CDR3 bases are TGTGCCAGCAGTTACGACGGGAGGGCACGGGAGACCCAGTACTTC. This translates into CASSYDGRARETQYF.

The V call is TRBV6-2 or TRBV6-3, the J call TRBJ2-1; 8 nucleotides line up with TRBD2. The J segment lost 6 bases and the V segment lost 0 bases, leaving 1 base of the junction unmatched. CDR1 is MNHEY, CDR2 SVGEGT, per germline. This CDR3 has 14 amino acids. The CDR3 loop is CASSYSSGTNEQFF. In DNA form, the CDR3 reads TGTGCCAGCAGTTACTCTAGCGGGACCAATGAGCAGTTCTTC.